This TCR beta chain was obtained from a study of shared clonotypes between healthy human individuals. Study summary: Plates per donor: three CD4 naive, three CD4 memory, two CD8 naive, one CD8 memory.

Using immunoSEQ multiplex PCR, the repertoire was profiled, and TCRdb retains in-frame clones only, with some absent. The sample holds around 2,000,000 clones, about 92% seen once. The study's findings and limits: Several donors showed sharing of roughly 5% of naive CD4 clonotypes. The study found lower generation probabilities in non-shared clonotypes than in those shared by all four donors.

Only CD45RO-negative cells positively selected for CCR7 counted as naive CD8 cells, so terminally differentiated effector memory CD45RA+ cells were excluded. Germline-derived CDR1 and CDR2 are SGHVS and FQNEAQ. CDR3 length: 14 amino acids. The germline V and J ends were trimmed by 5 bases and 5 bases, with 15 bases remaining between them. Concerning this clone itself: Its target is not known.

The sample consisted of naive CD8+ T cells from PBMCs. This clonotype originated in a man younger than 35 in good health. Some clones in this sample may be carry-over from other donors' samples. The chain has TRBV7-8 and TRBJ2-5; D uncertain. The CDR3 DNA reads TGTGCCAGCAGCGCCCCGGTCCCTCCGGAGACCCAGTACTTC. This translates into CASSAPVPPETQYF.